A single count supports the clone carrying this TCR beta chain. Its antigen is still unknown. This record comes from a study of shared clonotypes between healthy human individuals. Study-wide context: Three plates were used per donor for CD4 naive, three for CD4 memory, two for CD8 naive and one for CD8 memory.

Germline CDR1 and CDR2: SGHAT and FQNNGV. This CDR3 is built from 14 residues. Trimming left V 2 bases short and J 7 bases short, with 14 bases between. The authors distributed each subset's genomic DNA evenly over several immunoSEQ plates. Clones were sequenced by immunoSEQ multiplex PCR, and TCRdb holds only the in-frame ones, with some missing. Among approximately 1.1 million clones, 70% to 80% were seen once, and the ten largest hold 0.5% to 0.6%. Findings and limits, study-wide: Limitation of the genetic and exposure-history diversity represented came from the few donors.

What was sequenced was memory CD4+ T cells from PBMCs. Subset defined: CD45RA-negative fraction. The chain carries TRBV11-2 and TRBJ2-5, with D unresolved. This TCR derives from a man aged 18 to 29 in good health. Some clones in this sample may be carry-over from other donors' samples. This CDR3 reads CASSLSFGWATQYF. The CDR3 nucleotides read TGTGCCAGCAGCTTATCGTTCGGTTGGGCGACCCAGTACTTC.